Listed below are T cell receptor beta chains from one sample, sequenced in a study of blood T cell repertoires in COVID-19. Here immunoSEQ multiplex PCR was the method, and the copy in TCRdb shows in-frame clones only, minus some. Of about 180,000 clones detected, roughly 88% appear once; the ten largest clones hold about 10%. Source material: peripheral blood. The receptors originated from a human donor with active or convalescent COVID-19. The donor label of this sample is uncertain. CDR3s include the opening cysteine and the closing phenylalanine or tryptophan. The D gene is left open where the match is weak. Size values are once, few and many counts, or a class for expanded clones, and some rows have none.

abundance: .
j_gene: TRBJ1-2
d_gene: .
v_gene: TRBV5-1
CDR3aa: CASSLEGDYGYTF
CDR3nt: TGCGCCAGCAGCTTGGAGGGAGACTATGGCTACACCTTC

abundance: .
j_gene: TRBJ2-3
d_gene: .
v_gene: TRBV18
CDR3aa: CASSPPYAGPSTDTQYF
CDR3nt: TGTGCCAGCTCACCACCTTATGCGGGCCCTAGCACAGATACGCAGTATTTT

abundance: .
j_gene: TRBJ1-2
d_gene: .
v_gene: TRBV6-1
CDR3aa: CASSEWSGGGIYGYTF
CDR3nt: TGTGCCAGCAGTGAATGGTCGGGAGGCGGGATCTATGGCTACACCTTC

abundance: .
j_gene: TRBJ1-6
d_gene: TRBD1
v_gene: TRBV13
CDR3aa: CASSFGDRGIGSPLHF
CDR3nt: TGTGCCAGCAGCTTCGGTGACAGGGGGATAGGTTCACCCCTCCACTTT

abundance: few
j_gene: TRBJ2-7
d_gene: .
v_gene: TRBV28
CDR3aa: CASMRGSISYEQYF
CDR3nt: TGTGCCAGCATGCGGGGTTCTATTTCCTACGAGCAGTACTTC

abundance: .
j_gene: TRBJ1-5
d_gene: .
v_gene: TRBV27
CDR3aa: CASSSHTGRGGNQPQHF
CDR3nt: TGTGCCAGCAGTTCCCATACAGGGAGAGGTGGCAATCAGCCCCAGCATTTT

abundance: .
j_gene: TRBJ1-2
d_gene: .
v_gene: TRBV5-1
CDR3aa: CASSPGQGSYGYTF
CDR3nt: TGCGCCAGCAGCCCTGGGCAGGGTTCCTATGGCTACACCTTC

abundance: .
j_gene: TRBJ1-5
d_gene: .
v_gene: TRBV7-9
CDR3aa: CASSLQGSLSNQPQHF
CDR3nt: TGTGCCAGCAGCTTACAGGGATCATTGAGCAATCAGCCCCAGCATTTT

abundance: .
j_gene: TRBJ2-1
d_gene: TRBD2
v_gene: TRBV6-5
CDR3aa: CASRTGTSGRGEQFF
CDR3nt: TGTGCCAGCAGGACCGGGACTAGCGGGAGAGGTGAGCAGTTCTTC

abundance: .
j_gene: TRBJ1-1
d_gene: .
v_gene: TRBV18
CDR3aa: CASSPGTTNTEAFF
CDR3nt: TGTGCCAGCTCACCCGGGACAACGAACACTGAAGCTTTCTTT

abundance: .
j_gene: TRBJ2-7
d_gene: TRBD1
v_gene: TRBV5-4
CDR3aa: CASSPGTGGWYEQYF
CDR3nt: TGTGCCAGCAGCCCCGGGACAGGGGGCTGGTACGAGCAGTACTTC

abundance: .
j_gene: TRBJ2-7
d_gene: TRBD1
v_gene: TRBV7-3
CDR3aa: CASSFAGTGNYEQYF
CDR3nt: TGTGCCAGCAGCTTTGCCGGGACAGGGAACTACGAGCAGTACTTC

abundance: few
j_gene: TRBJ2-2
d_gene: TRBD2
v_gene: TRBV5-1
CDR3aa: CASSPLGLAGGRRTGELFF
CDR3nt: TGCGCCAGCAGCCCACTAGGACTAGCGGGGGGGCGTCGCACCGGGGAGCTGTTTTTT

abundance: few
j_gene: TRBJ2-7
d_gene: TRBD1
v_gene: TRBV4-2
CDR3aa: CASSRTGTGIYEQYF
CDR3nt: TGTGCCAGCAGCCGAACCGGGACAGGGATCTACGAGCAGTACTTC

abundance: .
j_gene: TRBJ2-7
d_gene: .
v_gene: TRBV6-5
CDR3aa: CASSYVRDDEQYF
CDR3nt: TGTGCCAGCAGTTATGTCAGGGATGACGAGCAGTACTTC

abundance: .
j_gene: TRBJ2-1
d_gene: .
v_gene: TRBV5-1
CDR3aa: CASSIGGNEQFF
CDR3nt: TGCGCCAGCAGCATTGGAGGGAATGAGCAGTTCTTC

abundance: .
j_gene: TRBJ2-7
d_gene: .
v_gene: TRBV2
CDR3aa: CASSGDFDYEQYF
CDR3nt: TGTGCCAGCAGTGGGGACTTTGACTACGAGCAGTACTTC

abundance: .
j_gene: TRBJ2-1
d_gene: TRBD1
v_gene: TRBV6-5
CDR3aa: CASSYTTGVEQFF
CDR3nt: TGTGCCAGCAGTTACACTACAGGGGTAGAGCAGTTCTTC

abundance: .
j_gene: TRBJ1-1
d_gene: .
v_gene: TRBV10-2
CDR3aa: CASRTGWGRGTEAFF
CDR3nt: TGCGCCAGTCGGACGGGGTGGGGTCGGGGCACTGAAGCTTTCTTT

abundance: once
j_gene: TRBJ1-1
d_gene: .
v_gene: TRBV13
CDR3aa: CASSPGTLNTEAFF
CDR3nt: TGTGCCAGCAGTCCGGGGACATTGAACACTGAAGCTTTCTTT

abundance: .
j_gene: TRBJ1-4
d_gene: TRBD1
v_gene: TRBV6-5
CDR3aa: CASSPRTGNNEKLFF
CDR3nt: TGTGCCAGCAGTCCCAGGACAGGGAATAATGAAAAACTGTTTTTT

abundance: .
j_gene: TRBJ2-7
d_gene: .
v_gene: TRBV20-1
CDR3aa: CSASQGLEQYF
CDR3nt: TGCAGTGCTAGTCAGGGTCTCGAGCAGTACTTC

abundance: .
j_gene: TRBJ2-2
d_gene: .
v_gene: TRBV6-5
CDR3aa: CASSYERRTGELFF
CDR3nt: TGTGCCAGCAGTTACGAGAGGCGGACCGGGGAGCTGTTTTTT

abundance: .
j_gene: TRBJ1-6
d_gene: .
v_gene: TRBV7-9
CDR3aa: CASSHRNSPLHF
CDR3nt: TGTGCCAGCAGCCACAGAAATTCACCCCTCCACTTT

abundance: .
j_gene: TRBJ2-1
d_gene: TRBD2
v_gene: TRBV9
CDR3aa: CASSESGIHYNEQFF
CDR3nt: TGTGCCAGCAGTGAAAGCGGGATCCACTACAATGAGCAGTTCTTC

abundance: .
j_gene: TRBJ2-7
d_gene: .
v_gene: TRBV25-1
CDR3aa: CASSAGAGQSNYEQYF
CDR3nt: TGTGCCAGCAGCGCCGGGGCGGGACAGAGCAACTACGAGCAGTACTTC

abundance: .
j_gene: TRBJ2-2
d_gene: TRBD2
v_gene: TRBV19
CDR3aa: CASSLAAQSGLATRQELFF
CDR3nt: TGTGCCAGTAGCCTAGCGGCGCAATCCGGACTAGCCACGAGACAGGAGCTGTTTTTT